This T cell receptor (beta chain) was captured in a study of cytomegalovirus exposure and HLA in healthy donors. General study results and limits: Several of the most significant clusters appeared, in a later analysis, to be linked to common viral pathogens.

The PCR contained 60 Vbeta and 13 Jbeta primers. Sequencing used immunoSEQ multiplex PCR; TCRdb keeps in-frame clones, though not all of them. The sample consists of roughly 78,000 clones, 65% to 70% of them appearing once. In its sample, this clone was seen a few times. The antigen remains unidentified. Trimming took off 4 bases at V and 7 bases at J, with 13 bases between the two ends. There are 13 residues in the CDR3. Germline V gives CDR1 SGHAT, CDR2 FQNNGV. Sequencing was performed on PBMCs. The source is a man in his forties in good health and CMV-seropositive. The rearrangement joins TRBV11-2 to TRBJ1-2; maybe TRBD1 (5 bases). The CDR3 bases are TGTGCCAGCAGCTCATCTGACAGATCTGGCTACACCTTC. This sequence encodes CASSSSDRSGYTF.